The text below deals with one T cell receptor (beta chain). The count of this clone is one. This receptor's antigen is unknown. No base quality information exists; no much larger clone differs at one position. This sample was taken from a study of blood T cell repertoires in COVID-19 (dated by TCRdb to 2019 to 2021). General notes on the study: Collaborator samples came from the United States, Italy and Spain and covered acute and convalescent phases of COVID-19. The sample metadata nearly always contained a de-identified subject ID, COVID-19 status, age in years and sex. The dataset comprised deeply sampled blood TCRbeta repertoires from subjects exposed to, actively infected with, or recovered from COVID-19. The repertoires were released in a freely available public database meant as a resource for research on the immune response to SARS-CoV-2. Where available, HLA class I and class II types were obtained from metadata supplied by the sample provider rather than from assay-based typing. Samples came from the ongoing ImmuneRACE study (first 160 participants) plus 1,254 subjects from 6 global collaborators. The material from the prospective study consisted of cDNA or gDNA derived from T cells, B-cell-depleted T cells, or PBMCs.

CDR1 and CDR2, looked up from the germline V gene, are MNHNS and SASEGT. Measured from the cysteine to the phenylalanine, the CDR3 is 16 residues long. CDR3 DNA is the only sequence kept; it has 48 bases, read in frame from the first base. Trimmed from V: 4 bases; trimmed from J: 2 bases; junction bases lacking a gene match: 5. Study-wide conclusions, independent of this receptor: The quantity of clinical and demographic metadata differed by source and by participant and was supplied without curation.

Whole blood was collected in K2EDTA tubes by collaborating institutions according to the institutions' own protocols. For TCRbeta analysis, collaborator samples were shipped as frozen whole blood, as isolated PBMCs, or as DNA extracted from either sample type. TCRbeta CDR3 regions were amplified from genomic DNA by means of the immunoSEQ Assay, a bias-controlled multiplex PCR. Per the original workflow: The number of nucleated cells in each sample was estimated by amplification of reference gene primers within the assay. Sequence reads were collapsed and filtered to measure the absolute abundance of every unique TCRbeta CDR3 rearrangement. For each sample, productive Simpson clonality was calculated by taking the square root of Simpson's diversity index across productive rearrangements. In TCRdb, the immuneACCESS table is reduced to in-frame sequences with V and J assigned. These tables do not hold every clone; where another copy was compared, an unresolved V gene accounts for under half, and the others remain unexplained. V and J calls and clone size are those listed in that table; D and trimming were worked out from the DNA. The sample data list 100,000 to 150,000 clones, and approximately 83% of these were observed just once. The ten most abundant clones make up more than 9.5% of the sample.

Recombination joined TRBV6-1 with TRBJ2-3, with TRBD2 identical over 11 junction bases. The sequence was obtained from a man in his forties with active or convalescent COVID-19. The material sequenced was peripheral blood. The nucleotides are TGTGCCAGCAGTGTTAGCGGGGGGGCAAACACAGATACGCAGTATTTT. Translation gives CASSVSGGANTDTQYF.